Described below is a single T cell receptor (beta chain) sequence and its context. It has no known antigen specificity. Base qualities are missing; no much larger clone stands one base away. The CDR3 measures 12 amino acids from cysteine to phenylalanine. Only CDR3 DNA is held: 36 bases, read in frame from base 1. The germline V gene provides CDR1 MDHEN and CDR2 SYDVKM. Relative to germline, V is 8 bases shorter and J is 2 bases shorter, with 9 bases between their ends. This specimen comes from a study of shared clonotypes between healthy human individuals (dated by TCRdb to the early 2020s). For the study in its entirety: The cohort included a few men and two women between 18 and 49 years of age. For each donor, CD4 naive and CD4 memory were each run on three plates, CD8 naive on two plates, and CD8 memory on one plate. To estimate repertoire size and how much clonotypes are shared between individuals, the study performed deep sequencing of blood TCR repertoires from 4 to 6 healthy adults. To increase sequencing depth and limit assay-specific biases, different laboratories used diverse techniques to prepare libraries and sequence TCR repertoires. Each donor's leukapheresis produced roughly between roughly 0.85 and 9.5 billion PBMCs.

TCR CDR3 regions were amplified from genomic DNA by multiplex PCR using the deep immunoSEQ assay. Extracted genomic DNA from each cell subset was spread evenly across all wells of several immunoSEQ 96-well plates, with each plate serving as a replicate. Each replicate PCR for sorted subsets received around 200 ng genomic DNA, equal to some 32,000 T cell genomes. The purified libraries were quantified using a Qubit 3.0 fluorometer, sized with a Bioanalyzer 2100, and then quantified again using the KAPA Library Quantification kit. Every immunoSEQ 96-well plate was sequenced on a dedicated single-read 150-cycle Illumina NextSeq 550 flow cell. The study's own analysis went as follows. Because the immunoSEQ output held only junctional sequences and lacked quality scores, the filtering could not match the filtering applied to full-length reads. To assign V/J genes and CDR3, sequences were annotated against IMGT germline references using PyIR, a Python wrapper for IgBLAST v1.9. Reads with weak V/J assignments (E-value above 1e-6), missing CDR3, stop codons, out-of-frame junctions, or ambiguous translated residues were removed. V3J clonotypes were defined as sequences sharing an identical inferred V gene, J gene, and CDR3 amino acid sequence. The percentage overlap between two repertoires was calculated by dividing the number of shared unique clonotypes by the size of the smaller repertoire. Richness of each repertoire was evaluated using RTK rarefaction, the Chao1 estimator, and Recon v2.1 estimates of unobserved clonotypes. OLGA was used to compute generation probabilities for all TCRbeta clonotypes that the gDNA method yielded from a handful of donors. In TCRdb, the immuneACCESS table is reduced to in-frame sequences with V and J assigned. These tables do not hold every clone; where another copy was compared, an unresolved V gene accounts for under half, and the others remain unexplained. The D gene and trimming were derived from the DNA, and the V and J assignments and clone size from that table. The sample table shows more than 2 million clones, and about 95% are seen once. Under 0.15% of the sample goes to the ten largest clones.

Donors were healthy HIV-negative adults with no recently reported acute infections or vaccinations. All donors were Caucasian adults living in Nashville, Tennessee, USA. Magnetic negative selection was used to enrich CD4+ T cells, after which naive cells were positively selected on CD45RA and the negative fraction became the memory subset. Blood was obtained by leukapheresis, after which PBMCs were separated by Ficoll-Histopaque density gradient centrifugation and cryopreserved in liquid nitrogen vapor phase. Purity and quantity of every magnetically sorted T cell population were checked by analytical flow cytometry. Genomic DNA was isolated from every sorted fraction and measured by UV absorbance on a Nanodrop 2000c. Broad study findings and their caveats: Compared with non-shared clonotypes, the clonotypes found in all four sorted-subset donors had higher generation probabilities. Pairwise subsampling indicated that sequencing depth was expected to affect the degree of clonotype sharing among donors. Naive subsets generally had larger estimated clonotype richness than memory subsets. Sampling was limited to blood, and TCR repertoires in tissue likely differ from TCR repertoires in blood. Sharing across a handful of donors was observed for approximately 5% of naive CD4, over 3% of naive CD8, 2.3% of memory CD4, and over 0.3% of memory CD8 clonotypes. Rarefaction of sorted-subset datasets indicated incomplete sequencing despite the large sequencing depth. The genetic and exposure-history diversity represented was limited by the small number of donors.

The chain was built from TRBV28 and TRBJ1-2, with TRBD1 perhaps the D gene, on 5 matching bases. Sequenced sample: naive CD4+ T cells sorted from blood. This specimen's cell subset or site label, per the study, means: CD45RA+ positively selected. The source is a man aged 18 to 35 in good health. CDR3 reads: CASETANYGYTF. Read as DNA, the sequence is TGTGCCAGCGAGACAGCCAACTATGGCTACACCTTC.